The entry below gives a single T cell receptor beta chain sequence along with its context. What this receptor recognizes is not known. Per-base quality was not reported, and no clone a single base away is much larger than it. This sample is drawn from a study of graft-versus-host responses after intestinal transplantation (dated by TCRdb to the early 2020s). Background for the entire study: The transplants that recipients received were multivisceral, liver-intestinal, or isolated intestinal. Every recipient was given anti-thymocyte globulin induction, followed by 2 to 3 years of maintenance tacrolimus and steroids. Graft-versus-host and host-versus-graft alloreactive T cell clones were tracked in the graft, circulation and bone marrow after intestinal transplantation using bulk TCR-beta CDR3 sequencing. To identify alloreactive clones, pre-transplant mixed lymphocyte reaction products were sequenced and then compared with unstimulated pre-transplant donor and recipient T cells. A cohort of 24 intestinal transplant recipients, including one retransplant, was enrolled, and a few patients lacking pretransplant specimens were excluded. A peak of at least 4% donor T cells among recipient peripheral blood mononuclear cells was the definition used for donor T cell macrochimerism. Rather than going through the commercial service, samples from a few later patients were sequenced in-house on an Illumina MiSeq and processed with MiXCR. Results and caveats for the whole study, not just this receptor: The conclusions were limited by the relatively low number and heterogeneity of the intestinal transplant patients. GvH clones turned up in recipient bone marrow, with some appearing earlier in ileal mucosa or blood, a pattern consistent with an intestinal mucosal origin. Patients with donor T cell macrochimerism had high GvH to HvG T cell clonal ratios in their allografts. Peak levels of circulating GvH clones were associated with declines in HvG clones early after transplant.

The library was prepared using the immunoSEQ multiplex PCR assay. For most patients, genomic DNA was subjected to high-throughput TCR-beta CDR3 sequencing by Adaptive Biotechnologies. Under the source paper's analysis protocol: Adaptive's ImmunoSEQ software was the source of the TCR sequencing data for 15 to 20 patients, while three other patients were processed with MiXCR and VDJtools. CDR3 nucleotide sequences shared between donor and recipient were removed because their origin could not be assigned. At least 2-fold expansion over unstimulated cells and a minimum CFSE-low frequency of 0.002% (template counts) or 0.001% (read counts) were required for clones to be classified as alloreactive. Mappable clones were those detected in sequenced pre-transplant spleen, lymph node, or MLR CFSE-low populations of the donor or recipient. Cumulative frequency of alloreactive clones was calculated as a percentage of all sequences weighted by copy number. The table was pulled from immuneACCESS by TCRdb, which kept in-frame rearrangements only. Such tables lose some clones; where checked, under half of the loss comes from unresolved V genes, and the rest has no known cause. Clonal size and the V and J genes are those of that table, whereas D and trimming came from the DNA. The sample yields almost 20,000 clones; around 86% were counted once. The ten largest account for 9.4% of the sample.

Blood samples were collected up to 4 times in the first month after transplant and then at least monthly when available. Taken from cysteine to phenylalanine, the CDR3 has 15 residues. Just the 45-base CDR3 DNA is kept, in frame starting at base 1. The CDR1 and CDR2 encoded by the germline V gene (reference sequence) are SGHNT and YYREEE. After removal of 0 bases from V and 0 bases from J, the junction retains 1 base not matched to a gene. This receptor chain uses TRBV5-4 and TRBJ2-3, with 7 central nucleotides matching TRBD1. The sequences come from PBMCs, collected less than 240 days after intestinal transplant. This receptor was taken from a human patient who received an intestinal transplant, so some T cells may come from the graft donor. CDR3 protein: CASSLDRGSTDTQYF. The DNA reads TGTGCCAGCAGCTTGGACAGGGGAAGCACAGATACGCAGTATTTT.